A single sample gave rise to the 8 T cell receptor beta chains below, sequenced in a study of blood T cells in healthy people across ages. Next came a second PCR, run for about 6 to 12 cycles, which used a sample-barcoded 5' primer along with a J-beta primer mix. Using its own MiXCR run on the 5' RACE reads, TCRdb lists one record per CDR3 protein. The profile covers about 780,000 distinct CDR3 sequences, with more than 25% appearing a single time and around 3% taken by the ten largest. These data were also reused for a study on T cells of mothers and their children.

Sequencing was carried out using blood. All receptors derive from a boy aged 5 to 17 in good health.

The rearrangement uses TRBV12-3 or TRBV12-4 and TRBJ1-1; 10 bases are a match to TRBD1. Trimming at V came to 6 bases and at J to 5 bases, leaving 9 bases not matched to a gene. This CDR3 is built from 15 residues. Written as DNA, the CDR3 is TGTGCCAGCAGCCGGGACAGGGGAGGGCGGACTGAAGCTTTCTTT. It is translated as CASSRDRGGRTEAFF.

This chain links TRBV5-1 with TRBJ2-7, with TRBD1 as a possible D gene (6 bases). CDR3 size: 18 residues. Looked up from germline, CDR1 is SGHRS and CDR2 is YFSETQ. V shed 4 bases and J shed 0 bases, with 23 bases lying between them. This CDR3 reads CASSPSGQNRYSSYEQYF. The CDR3 bases are TGCGCCAGCAGCCCCTCGGGACAAAACAGGTACAGCTCCTACGAGCAGTACTTC. Together with reference TRBV5-1 and TRBJ2-7, the CDR3 gives the full variable domain: KAGVTQTPRYLIKTRGQQVTLSCSPISGHRSVSWYQQTPGQGLQFLFEYFSETQRNKGNFPGRFSGRQFSNSRSEMNVSTLELGDSALYLCASSPSGQNRYSSYEQYFGPGTRLTVT.

The CDR3 region is CATSDPDRGRQSSGNTIYF. The DNA of the CDR3 is TGTGCCACCAGTGATCCGGACAGGGGGAGGCAAAGCTCTGGAAACACCATATATTTT. V and J are TRBV24-1 and TRBJ1-3; TRBD1 matches at 10 bases. Looked up from germline, CDR1 is KGHDR and CDR2 is SFDVKD. The CDR3 sequence is 19 residues long. The J segment lost 0 bases and the V segment lost 3 bases, leaving 10 bases of the junction unmatched.

This clonotype came up a few times. The V and J genes are TRBV12-5 and TRBJ1-1; no clear D gene. The CDR3 has 15 amino acids. The V and J ends lost 4 bases and 11 bases respectively, with 23 bases between them. CDR1 LGHNT and CDR2 FRNRAP come from the germline V gene. The CDR3 region is CASGSPPGLSTGAFF. The CDR3 DNA sequence: TGTGCTAGTGGTTCCCCCCCCGGACTATCCACTGGGGCTTTCTTT.

In this sample, this clonotype turned up a few times. J is TRBJ2-7 and V is TRBV12-3 or TRBV12-4; 7 positions agree with TRBD2. J gave up 1 base and V 6 bases, and 6 bases lay outside the gene matches. This CDR3 spans 14 amino acids. The CDR3 bases are TGTGCCAGCAGGGTCAGCGGGGAGTCCTACGAGCAGTACTTC. Protein: CASRVSGESYEQYF.

V usage is TRBV29-1 and J usage is TRBJ2-7; 7 nucleotides match TRBD1. The CDR3 is 12 residues long. V trimming: 4 bases; J trimming: 5 bases; junction bases outside the gene matches: 5. Germline V gene lookup returns CDR1 SQVTM and CDR2 ANQGSEA. In DNA, the CDR3 is TGCAGCGTTGGACAGGGAAACGACGAGCAGTACTTC. This sequence encodes CSVGQGNDEQYF.

This rearrangement joins TRBV6-5 to TRBJ1-2; D gene uncertain. The CDR3 length is 13 residues. Germline V gives CDR1 MNHEY, CDR2 SVGAGI. V was clipped by 6 bases and J by 8 bases, with 16 bases between them. Here the CDR3 DNA reads TGTGCCAGCAGCAGGAGCGGCCCGGTGGGCTACACCTTC. Its protein is CASSRSGPVGYTF.

The chain is built from TRBV9 and TRBJ2-7; a weak D match, TRBD2 (5 bases). V was shortened by 4 bases and J by 6 bases, with 17 bases between the two germline ends. Germline CDR1 reads SGDLS; CDR2 reads YYNGEE. The CDR3 runs 14 residues. CDR3 residues: CASSPPRARGEQYF. For the CDR3, the DNA is TGTGCCAGCAGCCCCCCCCGCGCTCGGGGCGAGCAGTACTTC.